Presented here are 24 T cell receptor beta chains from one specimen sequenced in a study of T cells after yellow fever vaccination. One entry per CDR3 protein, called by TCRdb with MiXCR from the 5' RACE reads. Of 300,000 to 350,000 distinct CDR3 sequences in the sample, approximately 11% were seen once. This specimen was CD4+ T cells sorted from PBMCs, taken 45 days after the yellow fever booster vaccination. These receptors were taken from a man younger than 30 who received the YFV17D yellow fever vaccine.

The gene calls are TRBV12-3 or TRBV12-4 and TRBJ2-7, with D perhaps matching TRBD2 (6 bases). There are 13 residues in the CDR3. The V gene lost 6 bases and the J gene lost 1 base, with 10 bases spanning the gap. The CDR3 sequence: CASRNSGSYEQYF. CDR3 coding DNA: TGTGCCAGCAGAAATAGCGGTTCCTACGAGCAGTACTTC.

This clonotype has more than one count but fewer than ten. The CDR3 DNA reads TGTGCCAGCAGTACCGGCACAGGGCCGAGGAGGGAAAAACTGTTTTTT. Translated, it gives CASSTGTGPRREKLFF. The chain employs TRBV7-6 and TRBJ1-4, with D possibly being TRBD1 (6 bases). The CDR3 loop spans 16 amino acids. Germline CDR1 SGHVS, CDR2 FNYEAQ. Trimming took 6 bases from V and 8 from J, leaving 22 bases between them.

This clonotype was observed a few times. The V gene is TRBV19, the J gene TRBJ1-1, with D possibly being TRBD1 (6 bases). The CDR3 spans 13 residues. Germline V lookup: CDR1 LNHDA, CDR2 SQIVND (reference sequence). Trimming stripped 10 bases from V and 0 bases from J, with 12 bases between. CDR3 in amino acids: CATKDRLNTEAFF. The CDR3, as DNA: TGTGCCACCAAAGACAGGTTGAACACTGAAGCTTTCTTT.

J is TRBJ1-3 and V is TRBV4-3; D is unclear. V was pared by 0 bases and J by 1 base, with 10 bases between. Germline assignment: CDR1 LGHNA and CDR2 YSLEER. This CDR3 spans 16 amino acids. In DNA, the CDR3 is TGCGCCAGCAGCCAAGAGCCGGGGAATTCTGGAAACACCATATATTTT. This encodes CASSQEPGNSGNTIYF.

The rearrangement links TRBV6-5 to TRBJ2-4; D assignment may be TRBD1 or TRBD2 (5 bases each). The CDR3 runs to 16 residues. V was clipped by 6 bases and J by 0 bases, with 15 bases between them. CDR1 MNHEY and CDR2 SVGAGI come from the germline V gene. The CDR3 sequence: CASSRDGNLAKNIQYF. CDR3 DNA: TGTGCCAGCAGCCGGGACGGTAATCTAGCCAAAAACATTCAGTACTTC.

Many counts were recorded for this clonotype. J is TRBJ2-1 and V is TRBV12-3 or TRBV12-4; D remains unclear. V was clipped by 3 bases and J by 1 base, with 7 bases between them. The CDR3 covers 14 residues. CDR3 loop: CASSFMVSYNEQFF. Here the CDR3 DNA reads TGTGCCAGCAGTTTCATGGTTTCCTACAATGAGCAGTTCTTC.

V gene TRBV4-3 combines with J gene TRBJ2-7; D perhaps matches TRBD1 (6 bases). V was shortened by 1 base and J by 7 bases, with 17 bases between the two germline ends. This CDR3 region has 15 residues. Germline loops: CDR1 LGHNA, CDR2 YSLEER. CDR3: CASSQVVGTTLEQYF. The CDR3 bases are TGCGCCAGCAGCCAAGTCGTTGGGACAACCTTGGAGCAGTACTTC.

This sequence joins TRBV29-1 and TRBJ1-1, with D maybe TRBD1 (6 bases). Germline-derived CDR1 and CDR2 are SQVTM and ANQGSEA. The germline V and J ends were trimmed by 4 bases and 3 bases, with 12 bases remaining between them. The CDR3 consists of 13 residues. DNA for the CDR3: TGCAGCGTTGTAGGGACACGACACACTGAAGCTTTCTTT. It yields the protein CSVVGTRHTEAFF.

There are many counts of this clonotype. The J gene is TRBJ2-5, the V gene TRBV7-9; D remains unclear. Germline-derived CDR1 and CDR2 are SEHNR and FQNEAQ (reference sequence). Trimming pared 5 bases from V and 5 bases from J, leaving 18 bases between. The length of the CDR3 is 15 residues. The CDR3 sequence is CASSPRTGRGETQYF. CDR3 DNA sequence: TGTGCCAGCAGCCCCCGGACGGGTCGTGGGGAGACCCAGTACTTC.

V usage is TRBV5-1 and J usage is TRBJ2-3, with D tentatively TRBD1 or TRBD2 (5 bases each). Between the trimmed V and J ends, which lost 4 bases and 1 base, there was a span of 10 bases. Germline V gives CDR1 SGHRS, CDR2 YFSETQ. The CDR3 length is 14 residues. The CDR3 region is CASSRDQGTDTQYF. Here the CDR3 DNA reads TGCGCCAGCAGCCGGGACCAGGGCACAGATACGCAGTATTTT.

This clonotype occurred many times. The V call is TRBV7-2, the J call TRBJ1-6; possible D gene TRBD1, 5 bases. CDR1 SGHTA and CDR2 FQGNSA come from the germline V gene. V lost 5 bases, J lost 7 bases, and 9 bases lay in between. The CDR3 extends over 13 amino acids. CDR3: CASSPAGNSPLHF. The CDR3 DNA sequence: TGTGCCAGCAGCCCAGCAGGGAATTCACCCCTCCACTTT.

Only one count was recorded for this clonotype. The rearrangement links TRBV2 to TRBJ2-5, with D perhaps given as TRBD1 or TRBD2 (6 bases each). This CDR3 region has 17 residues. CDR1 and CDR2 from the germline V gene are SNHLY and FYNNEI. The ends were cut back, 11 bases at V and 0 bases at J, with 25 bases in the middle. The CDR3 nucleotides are TGTGCCTGTAGTCCCCGAGGGGGGACCGTGTACCAAGAGACCCAGTACTTC. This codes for CACSPRGGTVYQETQYF.

CDR3 amino acids: CASSRSGFSGGADTQYF. As DNA, the CDR3 is TGTGCCAGCAGCCGGAGCGGGTTCAGCGGGGGGGCGGATACGCAGTATTTT. The rearrangement joins TRBV4-2 to TRBJ2-3, with 10 bases fitting TRBD2. V lost 4 bases to trimming and J lost 6 bases; unmatched junction nucleotides: 13. The CDR3 has 17 amino acids. Germline assignment: CDR1 LGHNA and CDR2 YNFKEQ.

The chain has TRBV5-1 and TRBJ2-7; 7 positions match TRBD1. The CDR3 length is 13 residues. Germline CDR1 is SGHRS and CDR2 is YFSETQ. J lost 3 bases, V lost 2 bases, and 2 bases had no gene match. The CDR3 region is CASSFGDSYEQYV. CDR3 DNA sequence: TGCGCCAGCAGCTTTGGGGACAGCTACGAGCAGTACGTC.

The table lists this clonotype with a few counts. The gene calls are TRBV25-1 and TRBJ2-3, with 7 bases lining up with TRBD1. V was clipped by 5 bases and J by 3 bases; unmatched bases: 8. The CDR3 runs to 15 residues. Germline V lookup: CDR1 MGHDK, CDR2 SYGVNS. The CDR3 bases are TGTGCCAGCAGTCCCCGACAGGGAGAGACAGATACGCAGTATTTT. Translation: CASSPRQGETDTQYF.

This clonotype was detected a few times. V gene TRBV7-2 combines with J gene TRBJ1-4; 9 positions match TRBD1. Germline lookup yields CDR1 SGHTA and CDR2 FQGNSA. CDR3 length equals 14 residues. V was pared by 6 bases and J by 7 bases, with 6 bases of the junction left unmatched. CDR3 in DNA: TGTGCCAGCAGTCGGGACAGGGTGGGTGAAAAACTGTTTTTT. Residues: CASSRDRVGEKLFF.

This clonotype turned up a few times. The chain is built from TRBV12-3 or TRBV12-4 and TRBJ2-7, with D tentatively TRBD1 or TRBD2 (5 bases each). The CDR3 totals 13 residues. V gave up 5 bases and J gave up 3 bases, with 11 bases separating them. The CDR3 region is CASSAGTYYEQYV. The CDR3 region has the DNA TGTGCCAGCAGTGCCGGGACCTACTACGAGCAGTACGTC.

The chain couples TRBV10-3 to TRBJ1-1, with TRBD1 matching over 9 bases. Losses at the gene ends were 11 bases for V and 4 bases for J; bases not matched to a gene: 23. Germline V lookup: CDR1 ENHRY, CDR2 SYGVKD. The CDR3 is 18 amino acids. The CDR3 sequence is CASTGQGLGGSFGTEAFF. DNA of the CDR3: TGTGCCTCGACGGGACAGGGTCTCGGGGGGAGTTTCGGCACTGAAGCTTTCTTT.

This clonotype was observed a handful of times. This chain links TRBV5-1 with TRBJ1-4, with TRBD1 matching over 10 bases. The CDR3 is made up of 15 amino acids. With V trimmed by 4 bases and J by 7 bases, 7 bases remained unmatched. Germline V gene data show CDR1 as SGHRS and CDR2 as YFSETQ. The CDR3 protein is CASSQGTGDGEKLFF. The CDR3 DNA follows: TGCGCCAGCAGCCAAGGGACAGGGGATGGTGAAAAACTGTTTTTT. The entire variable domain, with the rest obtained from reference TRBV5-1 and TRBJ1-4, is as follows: KAGVTQTPRYLIKTRGQQVTLSCSPISGHRSVSWYQQTPGQGLQFLFEYFSETQRNKGNFPGRFSGRQFSNSRSEMNVSTLELGDSALYLCASSQGTGDGEKLFFGSGTQLSVL.

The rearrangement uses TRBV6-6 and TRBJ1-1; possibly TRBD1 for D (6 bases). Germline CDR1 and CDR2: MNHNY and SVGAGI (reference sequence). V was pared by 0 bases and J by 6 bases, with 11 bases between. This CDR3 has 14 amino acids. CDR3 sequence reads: CASSYSQGKAEAFF. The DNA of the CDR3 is TGTGCCAGCAGTTACTCTCAGGGGAAGGCTGAAGCTTTCTTT.

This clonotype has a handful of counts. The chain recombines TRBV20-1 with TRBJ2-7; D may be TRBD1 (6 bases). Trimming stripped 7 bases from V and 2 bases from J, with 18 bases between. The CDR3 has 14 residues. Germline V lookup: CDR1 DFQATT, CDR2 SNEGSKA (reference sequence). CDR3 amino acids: CSDTRDRLTYEQYF. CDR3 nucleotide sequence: TGCAGTGATACCCGTGACAGGCTCACCTACGAGCAGTACTTC.

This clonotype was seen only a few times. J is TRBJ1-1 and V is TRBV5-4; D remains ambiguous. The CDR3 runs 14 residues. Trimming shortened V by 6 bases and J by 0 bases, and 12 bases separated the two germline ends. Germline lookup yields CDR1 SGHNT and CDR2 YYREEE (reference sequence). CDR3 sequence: CASTLEPMNTEAFF. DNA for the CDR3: TGTGCCAGCACCCTGGAGCCCATGAACACTGAAGCTTTCTTT.

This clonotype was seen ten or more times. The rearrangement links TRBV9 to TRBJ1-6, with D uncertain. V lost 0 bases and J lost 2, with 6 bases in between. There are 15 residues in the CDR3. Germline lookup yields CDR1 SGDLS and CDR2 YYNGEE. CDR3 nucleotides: TGTGCCAGCAGCGTAGGGAAGGCCTATAATTCACCCCTCCACTTT. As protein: CASSVGKAYNSPLHF.

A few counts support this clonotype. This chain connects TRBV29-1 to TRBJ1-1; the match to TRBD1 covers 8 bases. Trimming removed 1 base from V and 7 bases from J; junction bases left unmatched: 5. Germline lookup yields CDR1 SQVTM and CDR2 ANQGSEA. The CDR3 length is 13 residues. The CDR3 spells CSVEVGTGLEAFF. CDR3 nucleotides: TGCAGCGTTGAAGTGGGGACAGGTCTTGAAGCTTTCTTT. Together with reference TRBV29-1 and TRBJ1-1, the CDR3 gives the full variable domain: SAVISQKPSRDICQRGTSLTIQCQVDSQVTMMFWYRQQPGQSLTLIATANQGSEATYESGFVIDKFPISRPNLTFSTLTVSNMSPEDSSIYLCSVEVGTGLEAFFGQGTRLTVV.